Listed below are T cell receptor beta chains from one sample, sequenced in a study of blood T cell repertoires in COVID-19. Using immunoSEQ multiplex PCR, the repertoire was profiled, and TCRdb retains in-frame clones only, with some absent. Among around 50,000 clones listed, around 89% were seen once. The specimen was peripheral blood. All receptors derive from a man in his fifties or sixties with acute or convalescent COVID-19. Each CDR3 is given with its conserved first and last residue. D genes are given only for firm matches. The size entry is marked missing in some rows and otherwise reads once, few, many or a size class.

D	J	V	size	CDR3	DNA
.	TRBJ1-2	TRBV29-1	.	CSVWSRGAGYTF	TGCAGCGTCTGGTCCCGGGGAGCTGGCTACACCTTC
TRBD2	TRBJ2-7	TRBV14	.	CASSPSWGGEQYF	TGTGCCAGCAGCCCAAGCTGGGGGGGCGAGCAGTACTTC
TRBD1	TRBJ1-2	TRBV28	.	CASSFRQGATSVYGYTF	TGTGCCAGCAGTTTTCGGCAGGGGGCAACTTCAGTATATGGCTACACCTTC
TRBD2	TRBJ2-3	TRBV9	few	CASSPRASGRVTDTQYF	TGTGCCAGCAGCCCCCGTGCTAGCGGGAGGGTCACAGATACGCAGTATTTT
TRBD2	TRBJ2-5	TRBV11-3	.	CASSSLPAGERETQYF	TGTGCCAGCAGCTCCTTACCCGCGGGGGAGCGGGAGACCCAGTACTTC
.	TRBJ1-2	TRBV20-1	once	CSASLAYGYTF	TGCAGTGCTAGTCTAGCCTATGGCTACACCTTC
TRBD1	TRBJ2-1	TRBV7-2	.	CASSPGQGAWNEQFF	TGTGCCAGCAGCCCCGGACAGGGGGCGTGGAATGAGCAGTTCTTC
TRBD1	TRBJ1-1	TRBV4-3	few	CASSQRIGGDTEAFF	TGCGCCAGCAGCCAACGTATAGGGGGCGACACTGAAGCTTTCTTT
TRBD2	TRBJ2-3	TRBV10-3	.	CAISDGREGDTQYF	TGTGCCATCAGTGATGGGCGGGAGGGGGATACGCAGTATTTT
.	TRBJ1-2	TRBV30	.	CAWSADRPGYGYTF	TGTGCCTGGAGCGCGGACAGACCGGGCTATGGCTACACCTTC
TRBD2	TRBJ2-1	TRBV27	.	CASSFRTSPSSYNEQFF	TGTGCCAGCAGTTTCCGGACTAGCCCGAGCTCCTACAATGAGCAGTTCTTC
.	TRBJ1-1	TRBV12-5	.	CASAVNTEAFF	TGTGCTAGTGCCGTTAACACTGAAGCTTTCTTT
.	TRBJ1-6	TRBV19	.	CASSIQGSTYNSPLHF	TGTGCCAGTAGTATACAGGGCAGCACCTATAATTCACCCCTCCACTTT
.	TRBJ2-7	TRBV20-1	.	CSARTSYEQYF	TGCAGTGCTAGGACTAGCTACGAGCAGTACTTC
.	TRBJ2-3	TRBV6-5	.	CASSDSLATTDTQYF	TGTGCCAGCAGTGACTCTCTAGCGACCACAGATACGCAGTATTTT
.	TRBJ2-3	TRBV9	.	CASSVAGGASTDTQYF	TGTGCCAGCAGCGTAGCTGGCGGTGCTAGCACAGATACGCAGTATTTT
.	TRBJ2-7	TRBV28	.	CASSLGFNEQYF	TGTGCCAGCAGTCTAGGTTTTAACGAGCAGTACTTC
TRBD1	TRBJ2-4	TRBV4-2	.	CASSQRTGGTGLNIQYF	TGTGCCAGCAGCCAGAGGACAGGGGGCACGGGTTTGAACATTCAGTACTTC
.	TRBJ2-1	TRBV2	.	CASSGVWSSYNEQFF	TGTGCCAGCAGTGGGGTGTGGAGCTCCTACAATGAGCAGTTCTTC
.	TRBJ1-2	TRBV7-2	.	CASSQRGRGYF	TGTGCCAGCAGCCAAAGAGGTCGGGGGTACTTC
.	TRBJ1-1	TRBV6-5	.	CASRRGMNTEAFF	TGTGCCAGCCGGCGGGGCATGAACACTGAAGCTTTCTTT
.	TRBJ2-5	TRBV5-6	.	CASSLARQGKETQYF	TGTGCCAGCAGCTTGGCCCGGCAGGGGAAAGAGACCCAGTACTTC
.	TRBJ2-2	TRBV7-3	.	CASSQTRSGELFF	TGTGCCAGCAGCCAGACAAGGTCCGGGGAGCTGTTTTTT
TRBD2	TRBJ2-4	TRBV4-3	.	CASSQDRGGTKNIQYF	TGCGCCAGCAGCCAAGATCGGGGGGGGACCAAAAACATTCAGTACTTC
.	TRBJ2-7	TRBV6-5	.	CASSLIPGYEQYF	TGTGCCAGCAGTTTAATCCCAGGGTACGAGCAGTACTTC
.	TRBJ2-7	TRBV28	.	CASSPRGYSSYEQYF	TGTGCCAGCAGTCCCCGGGGTTACAGCTCCTACGAGCAGTACTTC
.	TRBJ1-5	TRBV4-2	.	CASSQVGRGSNQPQHF	TGTGCCAGCAGCCAAGTGGGCAGGGGTTCGAATCAGCCCCAGCATTTT
.	TRBJ1-5	TRBV7-9	.	CASSLDIGDSNQPQHF	TGTGCCAGCAGCTTAGACATAGGGGATAGCAATCAGCCCCAGCATTTT
TRBD1	TRBJ1-2	TRBV7-2	.	CASSLGQGMAYGYTF	TGTGCCAGCAGCTTGGGACAGGGTATGGCCTATGGCTACACCTTC
TRBD1	TRBJ1-1	TRBV7-3	.	CASSTPGQAIAVF	TGTGCCAGCAGCACGCCGGGACAGGCTATTGCTGTCTTT
TRBD1	TRBJ1-4	TRBV19	.	CASSQPRQGAREKLFF	TGTGCCAGTAGCCAACCGCGACAGGGGGCGCGGGAAAAACTGTTTTTT
TRBD1	TRBJ1-6	TRBV4-1	.	CASSQEVLRTGVSPLHF	TGCGCCAGCAGCCAAGAGGTACTCCGGACAGGGGTCTCACCCCTCCACTTT
.	TRBJ2-7	TRBV2	.	CASRPGQPMGYEQYF	TGTGCCAGCCGGCCGGGACAACCCATGGGCTACGAGCAGTACTTC
.	TRBJ2-5	TRBV12-3/TRBV12-4	.	CASNGQIQETQYF	TGTGCCAGCAACGGACAAATCCAAGAGACCCAGTACTTC
.	TRBJ2-3	TRBV5-6	.	CASSVAVGIADTQYF	TGTGCCAGCAGTGTAGCGGTTGGAATCGCAGATACGCAGTATTTT
TRBD1	TRBJ1-2	TRBV18	.	CASSPRQGLGYGYTF	TGTGCCAGCTCACCTCGACAGGGACTGGGCTATGGCTACACCTTC
.	TRBJ1-1	TRBV5-1	.	CASRQNEYTEAFF	TGCGCCAGCAGACAGAACGAGTACACTGAAGCTTTCTTT